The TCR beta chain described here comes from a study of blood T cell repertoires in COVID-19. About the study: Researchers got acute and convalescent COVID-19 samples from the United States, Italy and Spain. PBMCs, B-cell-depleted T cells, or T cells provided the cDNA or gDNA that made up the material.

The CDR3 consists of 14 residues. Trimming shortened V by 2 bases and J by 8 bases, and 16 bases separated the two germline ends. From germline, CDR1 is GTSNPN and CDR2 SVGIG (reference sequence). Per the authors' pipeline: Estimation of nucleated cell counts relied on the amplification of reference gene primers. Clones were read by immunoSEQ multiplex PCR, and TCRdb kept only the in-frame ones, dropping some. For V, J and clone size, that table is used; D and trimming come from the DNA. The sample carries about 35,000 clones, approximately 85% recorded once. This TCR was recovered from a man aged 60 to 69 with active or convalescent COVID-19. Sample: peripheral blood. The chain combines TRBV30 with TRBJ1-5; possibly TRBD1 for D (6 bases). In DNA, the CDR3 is TGTGCCTGGAGTCAACGGGGCCACAGGGAGCCCCAGCATTTT. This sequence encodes CAWSQRGHREPQHF.